This is a list of T cell receptor beta chains from one sample in a study of T-cell reconstitution after alpha-beta-depleted transplantation in children. TCRdb reanalysed the PCR reads using MiXCR and keeps one entry per CDR3 protein. In the table there are around 500,000 distinct CDR3 sequences, 23% of which are singletons. Specimen: PBMCs, mostly from graft donor cells, collected 360 days after TCRalphabeta/CD19-depleted stem cell transplant. The source of these receptors is a boy younger than two who had a stem cell transplant for acute myeloid leukemia, so the T cells may come from the graft donor. Each CDR3 is given with its conserved first and last residue. A D gene is named only where the DNA matches it firmly. For some rows the clone size is stated as once, few or many, or as a class when expanded; others skip it.

TRBD2	TRBV10-3	TRBJ2-7	few	TGTGCCATCAGTGAACCAATAGCGGGGGCGTTCTACGAGCAGTACTTC	CAISEPIAGAFYEQYF
-	TRBV6-5	TRBJ2-7	many	TGTGCCAGCAGGGGAACAGGGGGGGGGTCCTACGAGCAGTACTTC	CASRGTGGGSYEQYF
TRBD1	TRBV29-1	TRBJ1-2	many	TGCAGCGTCGGAAGGGGAGGGGGCAGCGGCTACACCTTC	CSVGRGGGSGYTF
TRBD1	TRBV24-1	TRBJ2-1	-	TGTGCCACCAGTGATTGGGGACAGGGGGCCTACAATGAGCAGTTCTTC	CATSDWGQGAYNEQFF
TRBD2	TRBV6-5	TRBJ2-5	-	TGTGCCAGCAGTAACCCGGGACTAGCGGCGCAAAGGATAGAGACCCAGTACTTC	CASSNPGLAAQRIETQYF
TRBD2	TRBV20-1	TRBJ2-7	-	TGCAGTGCTCGTCCCGGGACAGGGCGGACTAGCGGGGGGTACGAGCAGTACTTC	CSARPGTGRTSGGYEQYF
-	TRBV19	TRBJ2-4	many	TGTGCCAGTAGTATAGGAGGAGGGAACATTCAGTACTTC	CASSIGGGNIQYF
-	TRBV20-1	TRBJ1-2	-	TGCAGTGCTCCCTACGACGGGAACTATGGCTACACCTTC	CSAPYDGNYGYTF
-	TRBV12-3/TRBV12-4	TRBJ1-1	many	TGTGCCAGCAGTTTGGGGGGCCGGACTGAAGCTTTCTTT	CASSLGGRTEAFF
TRBD2	TRBV11-2	TRBJ2-5	-	TGTGCCAGGGGACTACAGCGGGGGGGCCCTATCCTTCAAGAGACCCAGTACTTC	CARGLQRGGPILQETQYF
TRBD2	TRBV11-2	TRBJ2-3	many	TGTGCCAGCAGCCGAGGGGTCGGGGGGAGCACAGATACGCAGTATTTT	CASSRGVGGSTDTQYF
-	TRBV4-2	TRBJ1-1	many	TGTGCCAGCAGCCAAGAAGGTGGGACTGAAGCTTTCTTT	CASSQEGGTEAFF
TRBD2	TRBV28	TRBJ2-1	few	TGTGCCAGCAGTCGGACTAGCGGTTTCTACAATGAGCAGTTCTTC	CASSRTSGFYNEQFF
-	TRBV4-2	TRBJ2-5	-	TGTGCCAGCAGCCAAGAGGGCAGGGAATGGAAAGAGACCCAGTACTTC	CASSQEGREWKETQYF
-	TRBV10-3	TRBJ2-5	-	TGTGCCATCAGGCCGACGGACCAAGAGAGCCAGTACTTC	CAIRPTDQESQYF
TRBD2	TRBV28	TRBJ2-1	many	TGTGCCGCGACGGGGGGGCCCTACAATGAGCAGTTCTTC	CAATGGPYNEQFF
TRBD2	TRBV20-1	TRBJ2-3	-	TGCAGTGCTAGTGCACTAGCGGGGGGGGCAGATACGCAGTATTTT	CSASALAGGADTQYF
-	TRBV10-3	TRBJ1-2	many	TGTGCCATCAGTGAGTCTGGGGGGCTGGCCTATGGCTACACCTTC	CAISESGGLAYGYTF
TRBD1	TRBV6-5	TRBJ2-6	few	TGTGCCAGCAGTTACTCAGGGGGCGCAGAGGGGGCCAACGTCCTGACTTTC	CASSYSGGAEGANVLTF
-	TRBV20-1	TRBJ2-2	few	TGCAGTGCTAGAGTCCCCCCGCAGGCCCACACCGGGGAGCTGTTTTTT	CSARVPPQAHTGELFF
TRBD1	TRBV20-1	TRBJ2-7	-	TGCAGTGCTAGAGACGGGACAGTCTTGGCCGAGCAGTACTTC	CSARDGTVLAEQYF
TRBD2	TRBV20-1	TRBJ2-3	-	TGCAGTGCTAGAGGGACTAGCGGGGGGGCCGCTTCAGATACGCAGTATTTT	CSARGTSGGAASDTQYF
TRBD2	TRBV5-1	TRBJ2-1	-	TGCGCCAGCAGCCACATACTAGCGGGGCACTACAATGAGCAGTTCTTC	CASSHILAGHYNEQFF
-	TRBV12-3/TRBV12-4	TRBJ2-3	few	TGTGCCAGCAGTTTACGCAGGGGAGCAGATACGCAGTATTTT	CASSLRRGADTQYF
-	TRBV6-5	TRBJ2-1	few	TGTGCCAGCAGTTACTCGAGGGTCGAGGGGCCAGGGAATGAGCAGTTCTTC	CASSYSRVEGPGNEQFF
-	TRBV11-2	TRBJ2-5	-	TGTGCCAGCAGCTTGGTACAGCAAGAGACCCAGTACTTC	CASSLVQQETQYF
TRBD1	TRBV12-3/TRBV12-4	TRBJ2-3	few	TGTGCCAGCAGCCCCAGGGGGGACAGGGTAGATACGCAGTATTTT	CASSPRGDRVDTQYF
-	TRBV27	TRBJ2-1	-	TGTGCCAGCAGTTTGAACAGAGACCATGAGCAGTTCTTC	CASSLNRDHEQFF
-	TRBV27	TRBJ1-5	-	TGTGCCAGCAGTTTTGGGCGGTACAATCAGCCCCAGCATTTT	CASSFGRYNQPQHF
-	TRBV7-2	TRBJ2-3	many	TGTGCCAGCAGCTTATCGGGAGCATACACAGATACGCAGTATTTT	CASSLSGAYTDTQYF
-	TRBV12-3/TRBV12-4	TRBJ2-7	-	TGTGCCAGCAGTTTTCTGGGATCGGGATACGAGCAGTACTTC	CASSFLGSGYEQYF
-	TRBV5-5	TRBJ1-2	many	TGTGCCAGCGAGGAGGGGCCGAGGTATGGCTACACCTTC	CASEEGPRYGYTF
TRBD1	TRBV2	TRBJ1-6	-	TGTGCCAGCAGTGATCACGGGACAGAGTATAATTCACCCCTCCACTTT	CASSDHGTEYNSPLHF
-	TRBV6-6	TRBJ2-2	-	TGTGCCAGCATTGGTACCGCCTCCGGGGAGCTGTTTTTT	CASIGTASGELFF
TRBD2	TRBV12-3/TRBV12-4	TRBJ2-3	-	TGTGCCAGCAGTTCGTCTAGCGGGGGTAACACAGATACGCAGTATTTT	CASSSSSGGNTDTQYF
-	TRBV6-5	TRBJ1-5	-	TGTGCCAGCAGTTACGTGGTAGGAAAGCAGCCCCAGCATTTT	CASSYVVGKQPQHF
TRBD2	TRBV7-2	TRBJ2-7	-	TGTGCCAGCAGCACCAGGACTAGCGGGTACGAGCAGTACTTC	CASSTRTSGYEQYF
-	TRBV20-1	TRBJ2-7	-	TGCAGTGCTTATACACTAGCAGGGGGACACGAGCAGTACTTC	CSAYTLAGGHEQYF
-	TRBV5-1	TRBJ2-1	-	TGCGCCAGCAGCTTACAGGGCCGGGAGCAGTTCTTC	CASSLQGREQFF
-	TRBV2	TRBJ2-3	-	TGTGCCAGCAGTGAATTGACAGCTAGCACAGATACGCAGTATTTT	CASSELTASTDTQYF
-	TRBV6-1	TRBJ2-2	many	TGTGCCACCCAACAACCCGGGGCTACGAACACCGGGGAGCTGTTTTTT	CATQQPGATNTGELFF
TRBD1	TRBV4-2	TRBJ2-3	-	TGTGCCAGCAGCCAAGGAGACAGGGGTTTCACAGATACGCAGTATTTT	CASSQGDRGFTDTQYF
-	TRBV6-1	TRBJ1-5	few	TGTGCCAGCAGTGGAAGCAATCAGCCCCAGCATTTT	CASSGSNQPQHF
-	TRBV29-1	TRBJ2-7	many	TGCAGCGTTGAAATGGGGGACGAGCAGTACTTC	CSVEMGDEQYF
-	TRBV7-8	TRBJ2-7	few	TGTGCCAGCAGCCCTGACCTCTACGAGCAGTACTTC	CASSPDLYEQYF
-	TRBV7-9	TRBJ2-3	many	TGTGCCAGCAGCTTAGGGGGGCTAGCAGTCCCGCGAGATACGCAGTATTTT	CASSLGGLAVPRDTQYF
-	TRBV3-1	TRBJ2-1	many	TGTGCCAGCAGCCAAGATCCCGGATACTACAATGAGCAGTTCTTC	CASSQDPGYYNEQFF
TRBD2	TRBV7-2	TRBJ2-1	few	TGTGCCAGCAGGCTCCCCGGGACTAGCTTTCACAATGAGCAGTTCTTC	CASRLPGTSFHNEQFF
-	TRBV4-3	TRBJ2-7	few	TGCGCCAGCAGCCAAGATTGGGGGGAGCAGTACTTC	CASSQDWGEQYF
-	TRBV20-1	TRBJ2-2	few	TGCAGTGCCACAATGGGGGTTAGAGGGGCGAACACCGGGGAGCTGTTTTTT	CSATMGVRGANTGELFF
TRBD1	TRBV28	TRBJ2-5	many	TGTGCCAGCAGTCCCGACAGGGGGCGTAGCCAAGAGACCCAGTACTTC	CASSPDRGRSQETQYF
-	TRBV15	TRBJ1-2	many	TGTGCCACCAGCAGAGAGTACACCACTAAGACTAGGGGCTACACCTTC	CATSREYTTKTRGYTF
TRBD1	TRBV7-2	TRBJ1-2	-	TGTGCCAGCAGCCCCCGACAGGGAAGGGGTGGCTACACCTTC	CASSPRQGRGGYTF
TRBD1	TRBV28	TRBJ1-6	many	TGTGCCAGCAGTTCAGCGTCAGGGGGCTCCTATAATTCACCCCTCCACTTT	CASSSASGGSYNSPLHF
-	TRBV28	TRBJ1-2	many	TGTGCCAGCAGTCCCCGGGACACCGTCTATGGCTACACCTTC	CASSPRDTVYGYTF
-	TRBV7-2	TRBJ2-1	many	TGTGCCAGCATACTTGAGCTCAAGGCTTACAATGAGCAGTTCTTC	CASILELKAYNEQFF
-	TRBV12-3/TRBV12-4	TRBJ1-5	-	TGTGCCAGCAGTTTAGGAGGCGGGCCCGGATATGGTAGCAATCAGCCCCAGCATTTT	CASSLGGGPGYGSNQPQHF
-	TRBV7-2	TRBJ2-1	many	TGTGCCAGCAGCGGCGGGACATTGGAAAATGAGCAGTTCTTC	CASSGGTLENEQFF
-	TRBV29-1	TRBJ2-1	many	TGCAGCGTTTTATGGGGTTTTGACAATGAGCAGTTCTTC	CSVLWGFDNEQFF